Given below is one T cell receptor beta chain in context. Its antigen is as yet unknown. These data originate in a study of cytomegalovirus exposure and HLA in healthy donors. Study results and limitations: Exclusion applied to some V segments, including TRBV6-2 and TRBV6-3, as they were indistinguishable. There were 150 to 200 TCR beta chains listed as cytomegalovirus-associated. Most of the TCR beta V segments (in an earlier analysis) were productive either about 87% or about 30% of the time.

Germline CDR1 LGHNA, CDR2 YSLEER. The CDR3 has 15 residues. V was trimmed by 4 bases and J by 7 bases, leaving 14 bases between them. This PCR relied on a set of 60 Vbeta primers and 13 Jbeta primers. Only in-frame clones appear in the TCRdb table, and some are missing; sequencing was by immunoSEQ multiplex PCR. The table includes tens of thousands of clones, roughly 74% detected once. The chain carries TRBV4-3 and TRBJ1-6; maybe TRBD1 (5 bases). The sample was PBMCs. The sequence was obtained from a woman aged 40 to 50 in good health and CMV-seropositive. The CDR3 here is CASSPDQAGNSPLHF. CDR3 sequence (DNA): TGCGCCAGCAGCCCCGACCAAGCAGGGAATTCACCCCTCCACTTT.